This T cell receptor (beta chain) was sequenced during a study of blood T cell repertoires in COVID-19 (dated by TCRdb to 2020 to 2021). Turning to the overall study: Samples covering the acute and convalescent phases of COVID-19 were provided by collaborators in the United States, Italy and Spain. The material from the prospective study consisted of cDNA or gDNA derived from T cells, B-cell-depleted T cells, or PBMCs. Subjects who had been exposed to COVID-19, were actively infected with it, or had recovered from it provided the deeply sampled blood TCRbeta repertoires that made up the dataset. A freely available public database, intended as a resource for researchers studying the immune response to SARS-CoV-2, is where the repertoires were released. Samples came from the ongoing ImmuneRACE study (first 160 participants) plus 1,254 subjects from 6 global collaborators. A de-identified subject ID, COVID-19 status, age in years and sex were almost always included in the sample metadata. HLA class I and class II types, where available, came from metadata supplied by the sample provider rather than from assay-based typing.

The CDR3 numbers 16 residues from cysteine through phenylalanine. Only the CDR3 portion is preserved as DNA: 48 bases, with reading frame beginning at the first base. The trim is 2 bases for V and 4 bases for J, with a gap of 16 bases between the germline ends. Based on the germline V gene, the CDR1 and CDR2 sequences are MNHEY and SVGEGT. The immunoSEQ Assay, a bias-controlled multiplex PCR, was used to amplify TCRbeta CDR3 regions from genomic DNA. Under the source paper's analysis protocol: The number of nucleated cells in each sample was estimated by amplification of reference gene primers within the assay. To quantify the absolute abundance of each unique TCRbeta CDR3 rearrangement, sequence reads were collapsed and filtered. Productive Simpson clonality was computed per sample as the square root of Simpson's diversity index over productive rearrangements. As stored in TCRdb, this immuneACCESS dataset retains in-frame rearrangements with V and J assigned. A fraction of the clones does not appear; measured against another copy, unresolved V genes explain less than half of the discrepancy, and the remainder lacks a known reason. V and J calls and clone size are as listed in that table; D and trimming were resolved from the DNA. The sample contains 280,000 or so clones, approximately 81% of them found a single time. 2.5% of the sample goes to the ten largest clones.

What the research found in general, with its limitations: How much clinical and demographic metadata was included differed by source and by participant, and the metadata was provided uncurated.

Enrolling through a virtual design, the prospective study's participants ranged in age from roughly 18 to 90 years and lived across some 23 United States geographic areas. To assign participants to cohorts, the prospective study relied on clinical history that participants themselves reported in a screening survey and a study questionnaire. ImmuneRACE Cohort 3 recovered participants were defined by two consecutive negative NP/OP PCR tests, healthcare professional clearance, or symptom resolution. Each participant in the prospective study had whole blood, serum and a nasopharyngeal or oropharyngeal swab collected by mobile phlebotomists. Prospective study participants could optionally give additional blood draws and questionnaires over an approximately two-month period. Before DNA extraction, prospective study blood samples were shipped either frozen or at room temperature. Concerning this clone itself: Its antigen target is currently unknown. Per-base quality was not reported, and no clone a single base away is much larger than it.

The rearranged segments are TRBV6-2 or TRBV6-3 and TRBJ2-3; tentative D gene TRBD2, with 6 bases matching. This receptor was identified in a woman aged 45-65 years who had recovered from COVID-19. The specimen was PBMCs or T cells enriched from blood (not recorded which). The DNA sequence reads TGTGCCAGCAGTTACGGGTTGACGGGGGATCCAGATACGCAGTATTTT. Its protein product is CASSYGLTGDPDTQYF.